The 10 T cell receptor beta chains listed next were all sequenced from one sample in a study of vaccination and CD4 T cells after COVID-19 (dated 2022 in TCRdb). This sample's treatment or condition label indicates: roughly 10-day PBMC culture with coronavirus spike peptide pools or control peptides (ViraFEST assay). Library construction relied on PCR. Reads for this sample came from an Illumina iSeq 100. At the Johns Hopkins FTIC core, DNA from the cultured CD4+ T cells underwent TCR sequencing with the Oncomine TCR Beta short-read assay. The public reads were reanalyzed by TCRdb: fastp trimming at Q25, MiXCR alignment, in-frame beta chains only. Rows are unified per CDR3 protein, each entry keeping the most common DNA and genes. The sample table shows some 25,000 distinct CDR3 sequences, and roughly two fifths are seen once. The top ten constitute roughly 10% of the sample. No antigen has been identified for these receptors.

Sample: CD4+ T cells from blood, cultured in vitro. Receptors originate from a human donor who had recovered from COVID-19.

The chain couples TRBV28 to TRBJ2-2; 7 nucleotides agree with TRBD1. Germline CDR1 and CDR2: MDHEN and SYDVKM. The CDR3 covers 13 residues. V dropped 11 bases and J dropped 3; count of bases not matched to a gene: 6. The CDR3 DNA is TGTGCCTCTCAGGGGGTGCACACCGGGGAGCTGTTTTTT. Translating it yields CASQGVHTGELFF.

Turning to this clonotype: A read error may produce the germline difference seen at one junction end. The V gene is TRBV7-8, the J gene TRBJ1-4; D call uncertain. The CDR3 loop spans 14 amino acids. The germline V gene encodes CDR1 SGHVS and CDR2 FQNEAQ. In DNA, the CDR3 is TGTGCCAGCAGCTTGATGGAACGTAATGAGAAACTGTTTTTT. Encoded protein: CASSLMERNEKLFF. Filled out from reference TRBV7-8 and TRBJ1-4, the complete variable domain reads GAGVSQSPRYKVAKRGQDVALRCDPISGHVSLFWYQQALGQGPEFLTYFQNEAQLDKSGLPSDRFFAERPEGSVSTLKIQRTQQEDSAVYLCASSLMERNEKLFFGSGTQLSVL.

The V call is TRBV10-1, the J call TRBJ2-1, with 14 bases fitting TRBD2. Germline CDR1 and CDR2: WNHNN and SYGVQD (reference sequence). The CDR3 covers 15 residues. V lost 3 bases to trimming and J lost 10 bases; unmatched junction nucleotides: 5. The CDR3: CASSEGTSGSQEQFF. As DNA, the CDR3 is TGCGCCAGCAGTGAAGGGACTAGCGGGAGCCAAGAGCAGTTCTTC.

The chain uses TRBV6-2 or TRBV6-3 and TRBJ2-1; 12 nucleotides align to TRBD2. The CDR3 consists of 13 residues. CDR1 MNHEY and CDR2 SVGEGT come from the germline V gene. Germline trimming cut 6 bases from V and 8 bases from J; bases unmatched to any gene: 2. The CDR3 DNA reads as TGTGCCAGCAGACTAGCGGGAGGCGATGAGCAGTTCTTC. Protein sequence: CASRLAGGDEQFF.

The J gene is TRBJ2-5, the V gene TRBV10-1; D is undetermined. Trimming removed 3 bases at V and 4 bases at J, with 9 bases between. Germline lookup yields CDR1 WNHNN and CDR2 SYGVQD (reference sequence). This CDR3 has 13 residues. CDR3 in amino acids: CASSDQVGETQYF. CDR3 nucleotide sequence: TGCGCCAGCAGTGACCAGGTCGGAGAGACCCAGTACTTC.

The table lists this clonotype with a few counts. CDR3 bases: TGTGCCAGCTCAACCCCGGGATCCCGCCCAGCTAGCAATCAGCCCCAGCATTTT. Its translation: CASSTPGSRPASNQPQHF. The chain employs TRBV6-1 and TRBJ1-5, with unresolved D. The CDR3 covers 18 residues. V lost 8 bases, J lost 0 bases, and 23 bases lay in between. Germline CDR1 and CDR2: MNHNS and SASEGT.

The V gene is TRBV5-1, the J gene TRBJ2-3; D is ambiguous. The CDR3 spans 16 residues. The germline V gene encodes CDR1 SGHRS and CDR2 YFSETQ. With 4 bases removed from V and 0 bases from J, the gap between germline ends came to 15 bases. Here the CDR3 reads CASSPSLGASTDTQYF. In DNA form, the CDR3 reads TGCGCCAGCAGCCCCTCGCTGGGTGCTAGCACAGATACGCAGTATTTT.

V and J are TRBV12-3 or TRBV12-4 and TRBJ2-3, with TRBD2 identical over 7 bases. The CDR3 consists of 14 residues. Unmatched junction bases numbered 9, after V lost 10 bases and J lost 2 bases. CDR3 DNA sequence: TGTGCCACCCGGCAGGGACTAAACACAGATACGCAGTATTTT. Residues: CATRQGLNTDTQYF.

This clonotype appeared a single time. The chain carries TRBV18 and TRBJ2-7; D unclear. From germline, CDR1 is KGHSH and CDR2 LQKENI. V was trimmed by 0 bases and J by 5 bases, leaving 17 bases between them. CDR3 length: 16 residues. CDR3 amino acids: CASSPPGAPSSHEQYF. Here the CDR3 DNA reads TGTGCCAGCTCACCACCCGGCGCGCCGTCAAGCCACGAGCAGTACTTC. Using reference TRBV18 and TRBJ2-7 for the parts outside the CDR3, the full variable domain is NAGVMQNPRHLVRRRGQEARLRCSPMKGHSHVYWYRQLPEEGLKFMVYLQKENIIDESGMPKERFSAEFPKEGPSILRIQQVVRGDSAAYFCASSPPGAPSSHEQYFGPGTRLTVT.

The chain employs TRBV29-1 and TRBJ2-7, with D possibly being TRBD2 (5 bases). The germline V and J ends were trimmed by 3 bases and 3 bases, with 12 bases remaining between them. The CDR3 runs 13 residues. Germline V lookup: CDR1 SQVTM, CDR2 ANQGSEA. This chain's CDR3 is CSVDSIGSYEQYF. CDR3 nucleotides: TGCAGCGTTGACTCGATAGGGAGCTACGAGCAGTACTTC.